This T cell receptor (beta chain) was profiled in a study of T-cell reconstitution after alpha-beta-depleted transplantation in children. Whole-study findings and limits: Reports say that about two months after transplant, the alpha-beta T cells came out of several hundred graft clones that had expanded.

As concerns this clonotype: What it binds is unknown.

This CDR3 region has 11 residues. In germline, CDR1 is SQVTM, CDR2 ANQGSEA. Trimming pared 7 bases from V and 4 bases from J, leaving 8 bases between. Preparation of the TCRbeta library was carried out with unique molecular identifiers. MiXCR was run by TCRdb on the PCR reads, yielding one entry per CDR3 protein. The data show about 580,000 distinct CDR3 sequences, approximately 22% seen once. The sample in question was PBMCs, mostly from graft donor cells, obtained 360 days after TCRalphabeta/CD19-depleted stem cell transplant. V usage is TRBV29-1 and J usage is TRBJ2-1; D is uncertain. The receptor was derived from a boy less than two years old who had a stem cell transplant for acute myeloid leukemia, so the T cells may come from the graft donor. Written as DNA, the CDR3 is TGCAGCGCTCCCTTTTACAATGAGCAGTTCTTC. It translates to CSAPFYNEQFF.